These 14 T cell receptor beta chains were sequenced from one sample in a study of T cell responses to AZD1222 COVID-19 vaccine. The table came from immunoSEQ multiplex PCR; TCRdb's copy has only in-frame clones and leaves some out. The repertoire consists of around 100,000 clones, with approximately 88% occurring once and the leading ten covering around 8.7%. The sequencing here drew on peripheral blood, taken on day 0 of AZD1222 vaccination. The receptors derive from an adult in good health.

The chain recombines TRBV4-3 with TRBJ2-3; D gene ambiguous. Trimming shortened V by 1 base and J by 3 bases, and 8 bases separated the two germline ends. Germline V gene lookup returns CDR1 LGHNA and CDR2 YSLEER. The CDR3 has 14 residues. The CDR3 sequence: CASSQVAWTDTQYF. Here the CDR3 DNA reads TGCGCCAGCAGCCAAGTCGCGTGGACAGATACGCAGTATTTT.

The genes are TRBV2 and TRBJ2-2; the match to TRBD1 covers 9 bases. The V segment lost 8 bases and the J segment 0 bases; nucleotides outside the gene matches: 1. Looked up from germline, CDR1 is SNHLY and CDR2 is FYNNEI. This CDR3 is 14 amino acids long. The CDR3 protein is CASGDRANTGELFF. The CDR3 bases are TGTGCCAGCGGGGACAGGGCGAACACCGGGGAGCTGTTTTTT.

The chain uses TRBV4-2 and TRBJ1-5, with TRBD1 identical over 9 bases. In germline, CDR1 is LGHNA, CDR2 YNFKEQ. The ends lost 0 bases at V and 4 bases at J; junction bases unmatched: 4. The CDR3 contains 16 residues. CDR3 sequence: CASSQDRTGVNQPQHF. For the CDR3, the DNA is TGTGCCAGCAGCCAAGACAGGACAGGGGTGAATCAGCCCCAGCATTTT.

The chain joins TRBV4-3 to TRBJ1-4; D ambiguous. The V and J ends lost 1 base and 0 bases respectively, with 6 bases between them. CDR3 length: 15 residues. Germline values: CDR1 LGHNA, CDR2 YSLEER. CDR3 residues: CASSQAGATNEKLFF. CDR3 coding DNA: TGCGCCAGCAGCCAAGCTGGTGCAACTAATGAAAAACTGTTTTTT.

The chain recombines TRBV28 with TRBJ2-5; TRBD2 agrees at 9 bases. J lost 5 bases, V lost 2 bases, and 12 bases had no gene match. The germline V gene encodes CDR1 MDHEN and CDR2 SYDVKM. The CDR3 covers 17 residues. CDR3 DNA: TGTGCCAGCAGTTTACGGGGGCGCGGGAGGGCAGGGGAGACCCAGTACTTC. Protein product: CASSLRGRGRAGETQYF.

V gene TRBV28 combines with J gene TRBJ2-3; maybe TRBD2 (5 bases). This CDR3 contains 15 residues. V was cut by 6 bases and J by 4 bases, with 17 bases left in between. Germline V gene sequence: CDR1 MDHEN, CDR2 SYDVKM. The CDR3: CASSPERTFSDTQYF. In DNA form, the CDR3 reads TGTGCCAGCAGCCCCGAGAGGACTTTCTCAGATACGCAGTATTTT.

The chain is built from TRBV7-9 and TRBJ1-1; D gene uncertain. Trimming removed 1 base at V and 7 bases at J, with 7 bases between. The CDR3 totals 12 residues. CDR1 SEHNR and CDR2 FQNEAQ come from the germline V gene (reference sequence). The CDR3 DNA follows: TGTGCCAGCAGCTTAGGAACATATGAAGCTTTCTTT. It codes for CASSLGTYEAFF.

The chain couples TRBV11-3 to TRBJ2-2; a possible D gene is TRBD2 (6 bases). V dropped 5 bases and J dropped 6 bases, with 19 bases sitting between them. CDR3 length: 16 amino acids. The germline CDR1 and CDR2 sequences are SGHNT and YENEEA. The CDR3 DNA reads TGTGCCAGCAGCACTAGCTGGACCCCAAGCGCCGGGGAGCTGTTTTTT. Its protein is CASSTSWTPSAGELFF. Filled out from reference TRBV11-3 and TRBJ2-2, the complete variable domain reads EAGVVQSPRYKIIEKKQPVAFWCNPISGHNTLYWYLQNLGQGPELLIRYENEEAVDDSQLPKDRFSAERLKGVDSTLKIQPAELGDSAVYLCASSTSWTPSAGELFFGEGSRLTVL.

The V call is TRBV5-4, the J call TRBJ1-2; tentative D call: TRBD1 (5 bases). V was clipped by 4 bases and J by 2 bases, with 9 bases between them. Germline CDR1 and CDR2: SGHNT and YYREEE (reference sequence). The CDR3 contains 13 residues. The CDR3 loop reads CASSLGTNYGYTF. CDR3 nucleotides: TGTGCCAGCAGCCTAGGGACGAACTATGGCTACACCTTC.

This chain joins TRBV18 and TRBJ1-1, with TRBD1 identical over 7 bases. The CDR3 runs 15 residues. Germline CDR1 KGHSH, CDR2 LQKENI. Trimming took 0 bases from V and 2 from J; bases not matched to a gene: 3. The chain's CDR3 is CASSPPGTVNTEAFF. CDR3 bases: TGTGCCAGCTCACCACCGGGGACAGTTAACACTGAAGCTTTCTTT.

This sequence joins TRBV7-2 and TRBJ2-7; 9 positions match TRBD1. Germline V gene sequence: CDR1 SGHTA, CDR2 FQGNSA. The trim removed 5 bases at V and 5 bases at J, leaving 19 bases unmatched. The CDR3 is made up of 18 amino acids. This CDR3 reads CASSVGTGWFSGGDEQYF. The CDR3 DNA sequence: TGTGCCAGCAGCGTCGGGACAGGGTGGTTTTCGGGTGGAGACGAGCAGTACTTC.

CDR3 nucleotides: TGTGCCAGCTCACCTGACATGGGCAGGACTGGCTACACCTTC. It is translated as CASSPDMGRTGYTF. The chain carries TRBV18 and TRBJ1-2; D gene unclear. Trimming pared 3 bases from V and 7 bases from J, leaving 15 bases between. The CDR3 contains 14 residues. The germline gives CDR1 KGHSH, CDR2 LQKENI.

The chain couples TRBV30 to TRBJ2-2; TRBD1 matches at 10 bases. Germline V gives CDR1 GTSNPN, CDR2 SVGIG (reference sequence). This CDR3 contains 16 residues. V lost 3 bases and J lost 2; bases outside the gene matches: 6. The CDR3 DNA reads TGTGCCTGGAGGGGGGGGACAGGGGTCAACACCGGGGAGCTGTTTTTT. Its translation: CAWRGGTGVNTGELFF.

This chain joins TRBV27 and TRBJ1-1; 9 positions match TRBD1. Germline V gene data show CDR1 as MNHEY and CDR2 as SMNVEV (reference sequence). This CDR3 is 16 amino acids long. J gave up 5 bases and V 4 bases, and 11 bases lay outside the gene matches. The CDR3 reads CASSWTGDRKGTEAFF. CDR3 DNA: TGTGCCAGCAGTTGGACAGGGGATCGTAAGGGAACTGAAGCTTTCTTT.